This T cell receptor beta chain emerged from a study of breast tumors, draining lymph nodes, adjacent tissues (dated by TCRdb to between 2015 and 2016). For the study in its entirety: Breast cancer patients provided tumor, adjacent nontumor tissue and axillary lymph nodes, and the study compared the TCR beta repertoires across these three sources. The study was designed to assess the relationships and possible T-cell exchange between tumor, surrounding tissue and draining lymph node repertoires in human breast cancer.

The sequencing machine was an Illumina HiSeq 2000. Multiplex PCR amplification was used to generate the TCR beta chain libraries. The amplified TCR beta chain products were analyzed by high-throughput sequencing. The public reads were reprocessed in TCRdb via fastp at Q25 and MiXCR, keeping in-frame beta chains. Rows merge per CDR3 protein into single entries with the most common DNA and genes. Here the sample has 66,000 or so distinct CDR3 sequences; around 43% occur a single time. About 8.4% of the sample lies in the top ten. Findings and caveats that apply to the study as a whole: Tumor and nontumor tissue repertoires were significantly more similar in luminal-like than in basal-like breast cancer. Tumor T-cell repertoires showed less diversity than lymph node repertoires and more diversity than nontumor tissue repertoires, and tumor T-cell repertoires showed preferential V and J gene usage. The conclusion that tumor T cells originate in lymph nodes was presented as consistent with a hypothesis rather than as directly demonstrated. A scenario in which most tumor T cells derive from the lymph node and then expand within tumor tissue was judged to be consistent with the data.

This clonotype was picked up many times. Its antigen is still unknown. Base qualities are not at hand, and no much larger clone is one base apart. This receptor was identified in a female donor with breast cancer. Some clones in this sample may be carry-over from other donors' samples. The sequenced material came from breast tumor tissue.

The DNA sequence is given as TGTGCCAGCAGCTTCCGACTAGCAGTCACAGATACGCAGTATTTT. The resulting protein is CASSFRLAVTDTQYF. The rearranged chain carries TRBV7-9 and TRBJ2-3; 7 of the junction bases match TRBD2. The CDR3 runs 15 amino acids, cysteine and phenylalanine included. Only the CDR3 portion is preserved as DNA: 45 bases, with reading frame beginning at the first base. V loses 3 bases at its end and J loses 2 bases; junction bases beyond the gene matches: 5. CDR1 and CDR2, looked up from the germline V gene (reference sequence), are SEHNR and FQNEAQ.